This T cell receptor (beta chain) was sequenced during a study of cytomegalovirus exposure and HLA in healthy donors. Turning to the study itself: A preliminary data release comprised around 85 million unique TCRs obtained from HLA-typed donors.

Study outcomes and limitations: Three chains tied to CMV proved CMV antigen-specific in vitro.

Use of 60 Vbeta and 13 Jbeta primers characterized the PCR. Repertoires were generated with immunoSEQ multiplex PCR, while TCRdb's copy carries only in-frame clones and drops some. The table has around 180,000 clones, approximately 83% seen once. The V segment lost 0 bases and the J segment 9 bases; nucleotides outside the gene matches: 3. The CDR3 has 14 residues. Germline loops: CDR1 SGHRS, CDR2 YFSETQ. About this clone: The antigen remains undetermined.

This sequence joins TRBV5-1 and TRBJ1-6, with 7 bases fitting TRBD1. The specimen sequenced was PBMCs. The source of this sequence is a boy between 2 and 15 years old in good health and CMV-seronegative. CDR3 loop: CASSLGRDSSPLHF. The CDR3 DNA sequence: TGCGCCAGCAGCTTGGGCAGGGACAGTTCACCCCTCCACTTT. The entire variable domain, with the rest obtained from reference TRBV5-1 and TRBJ1-6, is as follows: KAGVTQTPRYLIKTRGQQVTLSCSPISGHRSVSWYQQTPGQGLQFLFEYFSETQRNKGNFPGRFSGRQFSNSRSEMNVSTLELGDSALYLCASSLGRDSSPLHFGNGTRLTVT.